This T cell receptor beta chain was sequenced during a study of blood T cell repertoires in COVID-19 (dated by TCRdb to between 2020 and 2021). In terms of the full investigation: Collaborator samples came from the United States, Italy and Spain and covered acute and convalescent phases of COVID-19. The prospective study material was composed of cDNA or gDNA derived from T cells, B-cell-depleted T cells, or PBMCs. Subjects who had been exposed to COVID-19, were actively infected with it, or had recovered from it provided the deeply sampled blood TCRbeta repertoires that made up the dataset. The repertoires were released in a freely available public database meant as a resource for research on the immune response to SARS-CoV-2. A de-identified subject ID, COVID-19 status, age in years and sex were almost always included in the sample metadata. The samples were drawn from the first 160 participants of the ongoing ImmuneRACE study and from 950 to 1,500 subjects provided by 6 global collaborators. Where available, HLA class I and class II types were obtained from metadata supplied by the sample provider rather than from assay-based typing. Paper-wide results and their limitations: How much clinical and demographic metadata was included differed by source and by participant, and the metadata was provided uncurated.

Comments on this clone: The specificity of this receptor is unknown. No clone much larger than this one lies a single base away; base qualities are absent.

Collaborating institutions collected whole blood in K2EDTA tubes following their own protocols. Collaborator samples were shipped for TCRbeta analysis as frozen whole blood, isolated PBMCs, or DNA extracted from either sample type. The CDR1 and CDR2 encoded by the germline V gene are MNHEY and SVGAGI. V lost 6 bases and J lost 0 bases; the stretch between them is 9 bases long. Counted from cysteine to phenylalanine, this CDR3 has 13 amino acids. The only DNA kept is the CDR3, 39 bases in frame from the first base. TCRbeta CDR3 regions were amplified from genomic DNA using the immunoSEQ Assay, a bias-controlled multiplex PCR. Per the source publication's procedure: The number of nucleated cells in each sample was estimated from the amplification of reference gene primers within the assay. Sequence reads were collapsed and filtered to measure the absolute abundance of every unique TCRbeta CDR3 rearrangement. For each sample, productive Simpson clonality was calculated as the square root of Simpson's diversity index across productive rearrangements. The table comes from immuneACCESS by way of TCRdb, which keeps in-frame sequences with V and J called. Part of the clones is missing from these tables; in studies checked, under half for an unresolved V gene and the rest for unknown reasons. Clone size and V and J calls were adopted from that table, with D and trimming inferred from the DNA. The sample records 65,000 to 90,000 clones, approximately 88% of which are singletons. The ten largest clones represent around 2.3% of the sample.

The source of this sequence is a man aged 80 or over with active or convalescent COVID-19. Rearrangement joined TRBV6-5 to TRBJ2-7; a tentative D match to TRBD1 spans 5 bases. Input material: peripheral blood. CDR3 reads: CASRPDTSYEQYF. The nucleotides are TGTGCCAGCAGACCGGACACCTCCTACGAGCAGTACTTC.